The 2 T cell receptor beta chains below come from one sample, sequenced in a study of molecular identifiers for immune sequencing clone quantification. TCRdb itself ran the PCR reads through MiXCR, one entry per CDR3 protein. The sample shows more than 300,000 distinct CDR3 sequences, over 20% of them seen only once. The sequenced sample was naive CD8+ T cells from blood, with Jurkat cell RNA spiked in. Subset here: FACS-sorted CD8+CD4-CCR7+CD45RA+ naive T cells. The receptors were gathered from a human donor in good health. Some libraries in this study had Jurkat cell RNA spiked in.

This rearrangement joins TRBV6-2 or TRBV6-3 to TRBJ1-1; D is ambiguous. Trimming stripped 5 bases from V and 4 bases from J, with 8 bases between. CDR3 length: 12 amino acids. CDR1 MNHEY and CDR2 SVGEGT come from the germline V gene. CDR3 sequence: CASSKPGTEAFF. CDR3 DNA: TGTGCCAGCAGTAAACCGGGCACTGAAGCTTTCTTT.

Only a few counts were recorded for this clonotype. V is TRBV28 and J is TRBJ1-5, with D uncertain. The germline V gene encodes CDR1 MDHEN and CDR2 SYDVKM. The CDR3 consists of 14 residues. V lost 3 bases to trimming and J lost 6 bases, with 12 bases between them. The DNA for the CDR3 is TGTGCCAGCAGTTTTGGGAGGGTTAGTCAGCCCCAGCATTTT. Protein sequence: CASSFGRVSQPQHF. Combining the CDR3 with reference TRBV28 and TRBJ1-5 gives the whole variable domain DVKVTQSSRYLVKRTGEKVFLECVQDMDHENMFWYRQDPGLGLRLIYFSYDVKMKEKGDIPEGYSVSREKKERFSLILESASTNQTSMYLCASSFGRVSQPQHFGDGTRLSIL.